The present T cell receptor beta chain was sequenced within a study of CD4 T cell repertoires in COVID-19. CDR1 MNHNS and CDR2 SASEGT come from the germline V gene. The length of the CDR3 is 14 residues. Between the trimmed V and J ends, which lost 2 bases and 4 bases, there was a span of 8 bases. This clone was seen only once. Other nucleotide sequences from this sample produce the same CDR3. The protocol was immunoSEQ multiplex PCR, while the TCRdb copy is restricted to in-frame clones and leaves out a portion. Of fewer than 100,000 clones listed, roughly 80% are singletons. The starting material was CD4+ T cells from peripheral blood, obtained after recovery from COVID-19. The TCR comes from a human donor who had COVID-19. This chain connects TRBV6-1 to TRBJ1-4; D gene ambiguous. The CDR3 nucleotides read TGTGCCAGCAGTGAACGGCAGTTTAATGAAAAACTGTTTTTT. This translates into CASSERQFNEKLFF.